This passage covers 25 T cell receptor beta chains from one sample sequenced in a study of cytomegalovirus exposure and HLA in healthy donors. This PCR relied on a set of 60 Vbeta primers and 13 Jbeta primers. Libraries were prepared by immunoSEQ multiplex PCR; TCRdb keeps only in-frame clonotypes and omits some of them. Among about 110,000 clones listed, about two thirds were seen once. Sequencing was carried out using PBMCs. The receptors come from a boy between 10 and 17 years old in good health and CMV-seronegative.

The rearrangement links TRBV20-1 to TRBJ2-1; D might be TRBD2 (6 bases). V lost 7 bases and J 6 bases, leaving 10 bases between the germline ends. The germline V gene has CDR1 DFQATT and CDR2 SNEGSKA (reference sequence). This CDR3 is 11 amino acids long. CDR3 protein: CSVLGGNEQFF. Here the CDR3 DNA reads TGCAGTGTCCTCGGGGGCAATGAGCAGTTCTTC.

The chain combines TRBV19 with TRBJ2-7; 10 bases line up with TRBD1. The CDR3 spans 13 residues. The J segment lost 6 bases and the V segment lost 9 bases, leaving 8 bases of the junction unmatched. The germline V gene encodes CDR1 LNHDA and CDR2 SQIVND (reference sequence). This CDR3 reads CARPDRGPFEQYF. The DNA for the CDR3 is TGTGCCAGACCAGACAGGGGGCCTTTCGAGCAGTACTTC.

The V gene is TRBV6-6, the J gene TRBJ2-7; D uncertain. Trimming shortened V by 0 bases and J by 2 bases, and 5 bases separated the two germline ends. The germline V gene encodes CDR1 MNHNY and CDR2 SVGAGI (reference sequence). This CDR3 region has 13 residues. The CDR3 reads CASSYSSPYEQYF. The CDR3 DNA reads TGTGCCAGCAGTTACTCCTCCCCCTACGAGCAGTACTTC.

CDR3 sequence reads: CASRWGGTGTRANEKLFF. CDR3 in DNA: TGCGCCAGCAGGTGGGGGGGGACAGGGACTCGAGCTAATGAAAAACTGTTTTTT. The chain combines TRBV5-1 with TRBJ1-4; TRBD1 agrees at 9 bases. Losses at the gene ends were 5 bases for V and 3 bases for J; bases not matched to a gene: 14. This CDR3 has 18 amino acids. The V gene's germline CDR1 is SGHRS and CDR2 YFSETQ.

A remark on this clone: This same CDR3 is encoded by further DNA sequences in the sample. The rearrangement links TRBV5-1 to TRBJ1-4, with 11 positions matching TRBD1. The CDR3 extends over 14 amino acids. Germline V gene lookup returns CDR1 SGHRS and CDR2 YFSETQ. Trimming removed 4 bases from V and 7 bases from J; junction bases left unmatched: 3. The CDR3 DNA is TGCGCCAGCAGCCTCGGGACAGGGGGTGAAAAACTGTTTTTT. It specifies CASSLGTGGEKLFF. Drawing the rest from reference TRBV5-1 and TRBJ1-4, the complete variable domain is KAGVTQTPRYLIKTRGQQVTLSCSPISGHRSVSWYQQTPGQGLQFLFEYFSETQRNKGNFPGRFSGRQFSNSRSEMNVSTLELGDSALYLCASSLGTGGEKLFFGSGTQLSVL.

This clone was recorded only once. CDR3 sequence: CASSSSSGPSGANVLTF. As DNA, the CDR3 is TGCGCCAGCAGCTCCTCTAGCGGACCCTCTGGGGCCAACGTCCTGACTTTC. The chain couples TRBV5-1 to TRBJ2-6, with 7 bases lining up with TRBD2. J gave up 0 bases and V 3 bases, and 6 bases lay outside the gene matches. Per the germline V gene, CDR1 is SGHRS and CDR2 is YFSETQ. The CDR3 is 17 amino acids. Full variable domain (outside the CDR3, taken from reference TRBV5-1 and TRBJ2-6): KAGVTQTPRYLIKTRGQQVTLSCSPISGHRSVSWYQQTPGQGLQFLFEYFSETQRNKGNFPGRFSGRQFSNSRSEMNVSTLELGDSALYLCASSSSSGPSGANVLTFGAGSRLTVL.

The chain uses TRBV5-1 and TRBJ1-2, with 9 bases that match TRBD1. Unmatched junction bases numbered 5, after V lost 4 bases and J lost 4 bases. Germline CDR1 and CDR2: SGHRS and YFSETQ. The CDR3 is made up of 14 amino acids. CDR3 residues: CASSRTGDGYGYTF. The CDR3 DNA reads as TGCGCCAGCAGCAGGACAGGGGATGGCTATGGCTACACCTTC.

The count of this clone is one. CDR3 sequence reads: CASSFEGSGNTIYF. CDR3 DNA: TGTGCCAGCAGTTTTGAGGGCTCTGGAAACACCATATATTTT. The V call is TRBV28, the J call TRBJ1-3, with no clear D. Germline CDR1 MDHEN, CDR2 SYDVKM. Deletions cut 3 bases from V and 0 bases from J, with 6 bases between. CDR3 length: 14 amino acids.

V gene TRBV6-4 combines with J gene TRBJ2-1; TRBD2 agrees at 7 bases. The CDR3 is 14 residues long. CDR1 and CDR2 from the germline V gene are MRHNA and SNTAGT. V gave up 4 bases and J gave up 5 bases; unmatched junction bases: 5. The CDR3: CASSAGLGHNEQFF. CDR3 DNA sequence: TGTGCCAGCAGTGCCGGACTAGGACACAATGAGCAGTTCTTC.

This sequence joins TRBV2 and TRBJ2-5; TRBD1 matches 7 bases. J was trimmed by 2 bases and V by 11 bases; bases with no gene match: 11. Germline assignment: CDR1 SNHLY and CDR2 FYNNEI. This CDR3 has 14 residues. The CDR3 loop reads CAGTRDRGQETQYF. DNA for the CDR3: TGTGCCGGCACCCGGGACAGAGGACAAGAGACCCAGTACTTC.

V and J are TRBV28 and TRBJ1-5; D gene uncertain. The germline CDR1 and CDR2 sequences are MDHEN and SYDVKM. This CDR3 spans 12 amino acids. Trimming removed 7 bases from V and 3 bases from J, with 7 bases in between. CDR3 sequence reads: CASTTVNQPQHF. The CDR3, as DNA: TGTGCCAGCACTACAGTCAATCAGCCCCAGCATTTT.

The V and J genes are TRBV6-5 and TRBJ1-1; D might be TRBD1 (6 bases). From germline, CDR1 is MNHEY and CDR2 SVGAGI. The CDR3 is 12 residues long. V dropped 10 bases and J dropped 2 bases, with 11 bases sitting between them. The CDR3: CATNRVNTEAFF. Here the CDR3 DNA reads TGTGCCACGAACAGGGTAAACACTGAAGCTTTCTTT.

The chain is built from TRBV30 and TRBJ2-3; D unclear. CDR3 length: 15 amino acids. Trimming took 1 base from V and 3 from J, leaving 14 bases between them. From germline, CDR1 is GTSNPN and CDR2 SVGIG (reference sequence). The CDR3 nucleotides are TGTGCCTGGAGTGAAACGGCTAGTCGGACAGATACGCAGTATTTT. It yields the protein CAWSETASRTDTQYF.

This chain uses TRBV9 with TRBJ2-7; D remains ambiguous. Germline loops: CDR1 SGDLS, CDR2 YYNGEE. The CDR3 runs to 13 residues. V lost 3 bases to trimming and J lost 2 bases, with 9 bases between them. The CDR3 spells CASSESNTYEQYF. Here the CDR3 DNA reads TGTGCCAGCAGCGAAAGCAATACCTACGAGCAGTACTTC.

The genes are TRBV15 and TRBJ2-7; no clear D gene. Germline CDR1 is LNHNV and CDR2 is YYDKDF (reference sequence). The V gene lost 3 bases and the J gene lost 0 bases, with 6 bases spanning the gap. CDR3 length: 13 residues. The CDR3 here is CATSSGVSYEQYF. DNA for the CDR3: TGTGCCACCAGCAGTGGAGTCTCCTACGAGCAGTACTTC.

This chain uses TRBV2 with TRBJ2-7, with TRBD2 matching over 8 bases. The J segment lost 7 bases and the V segment lost 7 bases, leaving 9 bases of the junction unmatched. CDR3 size: 13 residues. Germline V CDR1 and CDR2: SNHLY, FYNNEI. The CDR3, as DNA: TGTGCCAGCACCCTGGGACTAGGTAGGGAGCAGTACTTC. Translated, it gives CASTLGLGREQYF.

This sequence joins TRBV10-3 and TRBJ1-2; D unresolved. Between the trimmed V and J ends, which lost 8 bases and 7 bases, there was a span of 14 bases. CDR3 length equals 12 residues. Germline CDR1 reads ENHRY; CDR2 reads SYGVKD. Written as DNA, the CDR3 is TGTGCCATCCGGGAAGGCTGGGGTGGCTACACCTTC. It translates to CAIREGWGGYTF.

V and J are TRBV7-9 and TRBJ1-4; 9 bases match TRBD1. This CDR3 contains 18 residues. Trimming cost V 4 bases and J 0 bases; bases outside gene matches: 9. The V gene's germline CDR1 is SEHNR and CDR2 FQNEAQ (reference sequence). The CDR3 sequence is CASSSRTGEWTTNEKLFF. Written as DNA, the CDR3 is TGTGCCAGCAGCTCACGGACAGGGGAGTGGACAACTAATGAAAAACTGTTTTTT.

The rearrangement links TRBV6-1 to TRBJ2-7; tentative D call: TRBD1 (5 bases). Trimming left V 4 bases short and J 2 bases short, with 12 bases between. CDR1 is MNHNS, CDR2 SASEGT, per germline. The CDR3 length is 14 residues. The CDR3 reads CASSGGPAAYEQYF. The DNA for the CDR3 is TGTGCCAGCAGTGGGGGCCCCGCCGCCTACGAGCAGTACTTC.

The CDR3 loop reads CASSHDRVSQPQHF. DNA for the CDR3: TGTGCCAGCAGCCACGACAGGGTTTCACAGCCCCAGCATTTT. This chain uses TRBV28 with TRBJ1-5; 7 bases are a match to TRBD1. The CDR3 is 14 residues long. The germline CDR1 and CDR2 sequences are MDHEN and SYDVKM. The V segment lost 6 bases and the J segment 7 bases; nucleotides outside the gene matches: 9.

This clone was seen a single time. The rearrangement links TRBV5-1 to TRBJ1-1; no clear D. V gave up 1 base and J gave up 1 base, with 8 bases separating them. Germline assignment: CDR1 SGHRS and CDR2 YFSETQ. This CDR3 is built from 14 residues. The CDR3 spells CASSLNGENTEAFF. The CDR3 nucleotides are TGCGCCAGCAGCTTGAACGGGGAGAACACTGAAGCTTTCTTT.

This clone came up once. The rearrangement uses TRBV4-1 and TRBJ2-1; tentatively, D is TRBD2 (6 bases). Germline V gene sequence: CDR1 MGHRA, CDR2 YSYEKL. The CDR3 covers 14 residues. With 4 bases removed from V and 3 bases from J, the gap between germline ends came to 10 bases. CDR3 DNA: TGCGCCAGCAGCCTTTGGACTAACTACAATGAGCAGTTCTTC. Protein: CASSLWTNYNEQFF.

V is TRBV5-1 and J is TRBJ1-4; maybe TRBD1 (5 bases). This CDR3 comprises 15 residues. CDR1 SGHRS and CDR2 YFSETQ come from the germline V gene. Trimming pared 4 bases from V and 3 bases from J, leaving 13 bases between. The CDR3 reads CASSPLGGSNEKLFF. The CDR3, as DNA: TGCGCCAGCAGCCCTCTTGGGGGGTCTAATGAAAAACTGTTTTTT.

V and J are TRBV6-5 and TRBJ2-1, with TRBD1 matching over 7 bases. The CDR3 spans 13 residues. Germline V gene data show CDR1 as MNHEY and CDR2 as SVGAGI. With V trimmed by 4 bases and J by 6 bases, 3 bases remained unmatched. The CDR3 is CASSLGQFNEQFF. The DNA for the CDR3 is TGTGCCAGCAGTTTGGGACAGTTCAATGAGCAGTTCTTC.

The gene calls are TRBV7-2 and TRBJ2-7; tentative D call: TRBD1 (6 bases). Germline V gene lookup returns CDR1 SGHTA and CDR2 FQGNSA. The CDR3 runs to 14 residues. Trimming removed 0 bases at V and 5 bases at J, with 11 bases between. In DNA form, the CDR3 reads TGTGCCAGCAGCTTAGCCTGGACAGTCCACGAGCAGTACTTC. Translating gives CASSLAWTVHEQYF.